Following are 20 T cell receptor beta chains from one sample sequenced in a study of T cells in Graves' hyperthyroidism and ophthalmopathy (dated by TCRdb to between 2018 and 2021). The library relied on multiplex PCR. The instrument was an Illumina HiSeq 2000. The TCR beta CDR3 regions were amplified from the RNA transcripts. The TCR CDR3 was subjected to a first round of RT-PCR using the HTBI primer set and the Qiagen OneStep RT-PCR kit. Clones were called with MiXCR by TCRdb after fastp trimmed the public reads at Q25, and only in-frame beta chains were retained. Merged by CDR3 protein, the rows form single entries marked with the most common genes and DNA. For this sample there are about 640,000 distinct CDR3 sequences; around 20% appear just once. Roughly a third of the sample is held by the ten biggest clonotypes. The sample consisted of blood. These receptors originate from a man aged 25 to 45 with Graves' ophthalmopathy.

This clonotype has a handful of counts. This rearrangement joins TRBV6-1 to TRBJ2-7, with TRBD1 matching over 8 bases. Germline CDR1 is MNHNS and CDR2 is SASEGT. CDR3 size: 15 residues. V was pared by 3 bases and J by 3 bases, with 7 bases of the junction left unmatched. In DNA, the CDR3 is TGTGCCAGCAGTGACGGACAGGGCTTTGTCTACGAGCAGTACTTC. Protein sequence: CASSDGQGFVYEQYF.

This clonotype was detected many times. The V gene is TRBV6-2 or TRBV6-3, the J gene TRBJ2-5; 10 bases fit TRBD2. The CDR3 has 14 amino acids. Germline lookup yields CDR1 MNHEY and CDR2 SVGEGT. The trim removed 8 bases at V and 5 bases at J, leaving 8 bases unmatched. The CDR3 sequence is CASLEAGGRETQYF. CDR3 sequence (DNA): TGTGCCAGCCTCGAAGCGGGAGGGCGGGAGACCCAGTACTTC.

The rearrangement links TRBV20-1 to TRBJ2-5, with a possible D match to TRBD1 (5 bases). The CDR3 consists of 14 residues. V lost 0 bases, J lost 3 bases, and 11 bases lay in between. Germline CDR1 DFQATT, CDR2 SNEGSKA (reference sequence). CDR3 in amino acids: CSAREQALKETQYF. CDR3 nucleotide sequence: TGCAGTGCTAGAGAACAGGCCTTAAAAGAGACCCAGTACTTC.

The rearrangement links TRBV18 to TRBJ1-4; possible D gene TRBD1, 5 bases. CDR3 length: 17 residues. V shed 3 bases and J shed 8 bases, with 22 bases lying between them. Germline CDR1 and CDR2: KGHSH and LQKENI. This CDR3 is CASSPSASAAPGEKLFF. CDR3 DNA sequence: TGTGCCAGCTCACCTTCAGCCAGTGCAGCTCCAGGGGAAAAACTGTTTTTT.

V usage is TRBV20-1 and J usage is TRBJ2-2, with unresolved D. The CDR3 covers 14 residues. Per germline, CDR1 DFQATT and CDR2 SNEGSKA (reference sequence). V lost 0 bases and J 1 base, leaving 6 bases between the germline ends. This CDR3 reads CSARDRMNTGELFF. CDR3 DNA: TGCAGTGCTAGAGATCGAATGAACACCGGGGAGCTGTTTTTT.

The chain links TRBV4-1 to TRBJ2-1, with TRBD1 identical over 8 bases. Germline V CDR1 and CDR2: MGHRA, YSYEKL. The J segment lost 3 bases and the V segment lost 1 base, leaving 5 bases of the junction unmatched. The CDR3 length is 16 residues. CDR3: CASSQVTGTGYNEQFF. DNA of the CDR3: TGCGCCAGCAGCCAAGTTACCGGGACAGGCTACAATGAGCAGTTCTTC.

This clonotype was observed at least ten times. The chain combines TRBV28 with TRBJ1-2, with 9 bases aligning to TRBD1. Germline assignment: CDR1 MDHEN and CDR2 SYDVKM. With V trimmed by 6 bases and J by 6 bases, 8 bases remained unmatched. The CDR3 runs to 14 residues. CDR3 loop: CASRTGTGPDGYTF. CDR3 coding DNA: TGTGCCAGCAGGACCGGGACAGGGCCAGATGGCTACACCTTC.

This clonotype was observed a handful of times. CDR3 in DNA: TGTGCCAGCAGCAGTGACATCGTCTATGGCTACACCTTC. Its protein is CASSSDIVYGYTF. The chain recombines TRBV28 with TRBJ1-2; D gene ambiguous. V lost 6 bases to trimming and J lost 4 bases, with 12 bases between them. Germline lookup yields CDR1 MDHEN and CDR2 SYDVKM. The CDR3 covers 13 residues.

This rearrangement joins TRBV6-2 or TRBV6-3 to TRBJ2-6; 7 bases are shared with TRBD1. CDR1 and CDR2 from the germline V gene are MNHEY and SVGEGT. This CDR3 comprises 17 residues. Trimming cost V 5 bases and J 3 bases; bases outside gene matches: 10. The CDR3 region has the DNA TGTGCCAGCAGTCTAACCGACAGGGCAAGTGGGGCCAACGTCCTGACTTTC. This encodes CASSLTDRASGANVLTF.

In regard to this clonotype: The junction and the germline gene differ at one end; a read error may be behind it. J is TRBJ1-5 and V is TRBV28; TRBD1 matches at 7 bases. Germline V gives CDR1 MDHEN, CDR2 SYDVKM. The CDR3 covers 15 residues. CDR3 sequence (DNA): TGCGTCAGCGGGGGGACAGCGCAGGGCAATCAGCCCCAGCATTTT. It is translated as CVSGGTAQGNQPQHF.

The V and J genes are TRBV30 and TRBJ1-1, with 9 bases aligning to TRBD1. Germline CDR1 reads GTSNPN; CDR2 reads SVGIG (reference sequence). Losses at the gene ends were 4 bases for V and 6 bases for J; bases not matched to a gene: 12. This CDR3 comprises 15 residues. CDR3 DNA: TGTGCCTGGAATGGGCGGGACAGGGCAAGGGCTGAAGCTTTCTTT. Its translation: CAWNGRDRARAEAFF.

This clonotype was observed many times. V usage is TRBV20-1 and J usage is TRBJ2-7; 10 bases are a match to TRBD2. Germline CDR1 is DFQATT and CDR2 is SNEGSKA (reference sequence). Germline trimming cut 3 bases from V and 3 bases from J; bases unmatched to any gene: 8. The CDR3 extends over 15 amino acids. The CDR3, as DNA: TGCAGTGCTAGTAACCCTAGCGGGAGTCTCTACGAGCAGTACTTC. Amino acids: CSASNPSGSLYEQYF.

The table lists this clonotype with a few counts. The CDR3 DNA sequence: TGCGCCAGCAGCTTGGACACGGAGGGAACTGAAGCTTTCTTT. Protein product: CASSLDTEGTEAFF. The V gene is TRBV5-1, the J gene TRBJ1-1; no definite D call. This CDR3 spans 14 amino acids. The germline gives CDR1 SGHRS, CDR2 YFSETQ. Trimming removed 0 bases from V and 5 bases from J, with 11 bases in between. The whole variable domain, remainder taken from reference TRBV5-1 and TRBJ1-1, is KAGVTQTPRYLIKTRGQQVTLSCSPISGHRSVSWYQQTPGQGLQFLFEYFSETQRNKGNFPGRFSGRQFSNSRSEMNVSTLELGDSALYLCASSLDTEGTEAFFGQGTRLTVV.

This clonotype has a handful of counts. The rearrangement uses TRBV20-1 and TRBJ2-3, with 11 bases lining up with TRBD2. Germline trimming cut 1 base from V and 3 bases from J; bases unmatched to any gene: 0. The germline V gene encodes CDR1 DFQATT and CDR2 SNEGSKA (reference sequence). There are 14 residues in the CDR3. CDR3 sequence: CSARASGRTDTQYF. CDR3 sequence (DNA): TGCAGTGCTAGAGCTAGCGGGAGGACAGATACGCAGTATTTT.

The table lists this clonotype with a few counts. The V and J genes are TRBV2 and TRBJ2-1; D is perhaps TRBD1 (5 bases). The CDR3 spans 15 residues. V dropped 7 bases and J dropped 0 bases, with 13 bases sitting between them. CDR1 and CDR2 (germline): SNHLY, FYNNEI. The CDR3 DNA follows: TGTGCCAGCACCGCCAGGGTTGTCTCCTACAATGAGCAGTTCTTC. This gives the protein CASTARVVSYNEQFF.

This clonotype was detected a few times. The CDR3: CATTSNRGQGETQYF. The CDR3 DNA reads TGTGCCACCACCTCGAACAGGGGGCAGGGGGAGACCCAGTACTTC. The rearrangement links TRBV24-1 to TRBJ2-5; 9 nucleotides line up with TRBD1. The junction had 11 bases not matched to a gene; V was cut back by 8 bases and J by 5 bases. Germline loops: CDR1 KGHDR, CDR2 SFDVKD. CDR3 size: 15 residues.

This chain links TRBV20-1 with TRBJ1-3; D is uncertain. CDR1 DFQATT and CDR2 SNEGSKA come from the germline V gene (reference sequence). V was cut by 5 bases and J by 5 bases, with 7 bases left in between. CDR3 length equals 11 residues. Here the CDR3 reads CSAHTRNTIYF. The CDR3 DNA reads TGCAGTGCTCATACTCGAAACACCATATATTTT.

V usage is TRBV11-2 and J usage is TRBJ2-7; the D gene could be TRBD1 or TRBD2 (6 bases each). The CDR3 runs to 15 residues. The V end was cut by 4 bases, the J end by 2 bases, with 15 bases between. Germline CDR1 and CDR2: SGHAT and FQNNGV. The CDR3 protein is CASSSLRGTTYEQYF. Here the CDR3 DNA reads TGTGCCAGCAGCTCTCTTCGGGGGACAACCTACGAGCAGTACTTC.

This clonotype has more than one count but fewer than ten. The chain recombines TRBV20-1 with TRBJ1-1; 12 nucleotides align to TRBD1. Germline loops: CDR1 DFQATT, CDR2 SNEGSKA (reference sequence). CDR3 size: 15 residues. CDR3 sequence (DNA): TGCAGAAAAAGGGGGACAGGGGGCGGGAACACTGAAGCTTTCTTT. Protein sequence: CRKRGTGGGNTEAFF.

The gene calls are TRBV20-1 and TRBJ2-1; D may be TRBD2 (6 bases). The J call may be mistaken, given a closer DNA end match to TRBJ2-7. The germline gives CDR1 DFQATT, CDR2 SNEGSKA (reference sequence). The CDR3 is 19 residues long. The CDR3 nucleotides are TGCAGTGCTAGAGATGGATCGCGGGTGGGGGGTTCTGGGGCCAATGAGCAGTACTTC. Its translation is CSARDGSRVGGSGANEQYF.